This is a list of T cell receptor beta chains from one sample in a study of T cell responses to AZD1222 COVID-19 vaccine. The repertoire was sequenced with immunoSEQ multiplex PCR; TCRdb's copy has only in-frame clones and lacks some. The sample records 180,000 or so clones, 85% to 95% being singletons. The material sequenced was peripheral blood, taken 28 days after the second AZD1222 dose. The receptors derive from an adult who received the AZD1222 COVID-19 vaccine. CDR3s include the opening cysteine and the closing phenylalanine or tryptophan. D genes are given only for firm matches. The listing skips clone size in some rows; elsewhere it reads once, few, many or a size class.

D: -
V: TRBV7-8
size: -
J: TRBJ1-5
DNA: TGTGCCAGCAGCTCAAGGAGACGGGTCAATCAGCCCCAGCATTTT
CDR3: CASSSRRRVNQPQHF

D: -
V: TRBV7-8
size: -
J: TRBJ1-1
DNA: TGTGCCAGCAGCTTAGTACAGGGCCTACGAGGAGGTTTGAACACTGAAGCTTTCTTT
CDR3: CASSLVQGLRGGLNTEAFF

D: TRBD1
V: TRBV27
size: -
J: TRBJ2-7
DNA: TGTGCCAGCAGTGCGCCGGGACAGCAGAGCTCCTACGAGCAGTACTTC
CDR3: CASSAPGQQSSYEQYF

D: -
V: TRBV6-6
size: -
J: TRBJ1-3
DNA: TGTGCCAGCAGTCCTATTGCTGGGGAAGGAAACACCATATATTTT
CDR3: CASSPIAGEGNTIYF

D: -
V: TRBV6-1
size: -
J: TRBJ1-2
DNA: TGTGCCAGCACCGATACGGAGGGCTACACCTTC
CDR3: CASTDTEGYTF

D: -
V: TRBV3-1/TRBV3-2
size: -
J: TRBJ1-1
DNA: TGTGCCAGCAGCCAAGTATTGGGTTTGAACACTGAAGCTTTCTTT
CDR3: CASSQVLGLNTEAFF

D: -
V: TRBV7-3
size: -
J: TRBJ1-6
DNA: TGTGCCAGCAGCTTAATGGGGGATTCACCCCTCCACTTT
CDR3: CASSLMGDSPLHF

D: -
V: TRBV19
size: once
J: TRBJ2-2
DNA: TGTGCCAGTAGTATTCGAAAAACGAACACCGGGGAGCTGTTTTTT
CDR3: CASSIRKTNTGELFF

D: -
V: TRBV19
size: -
J: TRBJ1-1
DNA: TGTGCCAGTATTACTATATCGGCCGGGAACACTGAAGCTTTCTTT
CDR3: CASITISAGNTEAFF

D: -
V: TRBV7-9
size: -
J: TRBJ1-3
DNA: TGTGCCAGCAGCCCAGACGGACTCTCTGGAAACACCATATATTTT
CDR3: CASSPDGLSGNTIYF

D: -
V: TRBV5-8
size: few
J: TRBJ1-5
DNA: TGTGCCAGCAGCTTGTCTGGCAGAAGCAATCAGCCCCAGCATTTT
CDR3: CASSLSGRSNQPQHF

D: TRBD1
V: TRBV29-1
size: few
J: TRBJ1-1
DNA: TGCAGCGTTGCGGGACAGGGGGCGGTAGCTTTCTTT
CDR3: CSVAGQGAVAFF

D: -
V: TRBV3-1/TRBV3-2
size: -
J: TRBJ2-7
DNA: TGTGCCAGCAGCCAAGGCGCTAGGAGAGAGCAGTACTTC
CDR3: CASSQGARREQYF

D: -
V: TRBV6-5
size: -
J: TRBJ1-2
DNA: TGTGCCAGCACGGTTGCGGCAGAAGCTAACTATGGCTACACCTTC
CDR3: CASTVAAEANYGYTF

D: TRBD1
V: TRBV6-5
size: -
J: TRBJ1-2
DNA: TGTGCCAGCAGTTTCGACGGGACAGGGACCAACTATGGCTACACCTTC
CDR3: CASSFDGTGTNYGYTF

D: -
V: TRBV9
size: -
J: TRBJ1-4
DNA: TGTGCCAGCAGCCCGGGGCCGAATGAAAAACTGTTTTTT
CDR3: CASSPGPNEKLFF

D: TRBD1
V: TRBV5-1
size: -
J: TRBJ2-7
DNA: TGCGCCAGCAGCTTGACAGGGGATTCAGTCGAGCAGTACTTC
CDR3: CASSLTGDSVEQYF

D: -
V: TRBV14
size: -
J: TRBJ1-5
DNA: TGTGCCAGCAGCCAATTGGGAAACAGGTCCCCGAGCAATCAGCCCCAGCATTTT
CDR3: CASSQLGNRSPSNQPQHF

D: -
V: TRBV11-2
size: -
J: TRBJ2-4
DNA: TGTGCCAGCAGCTTGGGGGGTATGCGGAACATTCAGTACTTC
CDR3: CASSLGGMRNIQYF

D: -
V: TRBV19
size: -
J: TRBJ1-4
DNA: TGTGCCAGTAGTTCGGGGGTCGGTGAAAAACTGTTTTTT
CDR3: CASSSGVGEKLFF

D: -
V: TRBV7-3
size: -
J: TRBJ1-2
DNA: TGTGCCAGCAGCTTACAAGGAAAGGGTAGGGGCTACACCTTC
CDR3: CASSLQGKGRGYTF

D: -
V: TRBV7-2
size: -
J: TRBJ1-2
DNA: TGTGCCAGCAGCTTGACAGTCTATGGCTACACCTTC
CDR3: CASSLTVYGYTF

D: TRBD1
V: TRBV24-1
size: few
J: TRBJ1-2
DNA: TGTGCCACCAGTTCAGGGGGCGGCTATGGCTACACCTTC
CDR3: CATSSGGGYGYTF

D: TRBD2
V: TRBV6-6
size: -
J: TRBJ2-2
DNA: TGTGCCAGCAGTTACCGGACTAGCGGCACCGGGGAGCTGTTTTTT
CDR3: CASSYRTSGTGELFF